These 14 T cell receptor beta chains share one sample of origin, sequenced in a study of a mutant IDH1 vaccine in newly diagnosed glioma. Clones were sequenced by immunoSEQ multiplex PCR, and TCRdb holds only the in-frame ones, with some missing. The top ten clones hold about 5% of a sample with approximately 56,000 clones, about 65% of them seen once. Time point denoted: week 47, end of study. With topical imiquimod, each dose of the vaccine consisted of 300 ug of mutant IDH1 20-mer peptide. For these receptors, no antigen is known. Material: peripheral blood mononuclear cells (PBMCs), obtained from a glioma patient whose treatment included an IDH1 peptide vaccine. These receptors came from a man aged 35-49 years with glioma. Some clones in this sample may be carry-over from other donors' samples.

There are a few counts of this clone. This sequence joins TRBV6-6 and TRBJ2-7, with D perhaps TRBD1 (5 bases). The CDR3 has 11 residues. Deletions cut 4 bases from V and 7 bases from J, with 8 bases between. Germline V gene lookup returns CDR1 MNHNY and CDR2 SVGAGI (reference sequence). CDR3 coding DNA: TGTGCCAGCAGTTTATCAGGGGAGCAGTACTTC. Translating gives CASSLSGEQYF.

This chain uses TRBV30 with TRBJ1-1, with D perhaps TRBD1 (6 bases). The V and J ends lost 3 bases and 5 bases respectively, with 16 bases between them. This CDR3 has 14 amino acids. Germline CDR1 is GTSNPN and CDR2 is SVGIG (reference sequence). CDR3 DNA: TGTGCCTGGAGGGCCCGGGGGGCATCGACTGAAGCTTTCTTT. Its translation is CAWRARGASTEAFF.

The chain uses TRBV2 and TRBJ2-1, with unresolved D. Germline loops: CDR1 SNHLY, CDR2 FYNNEI. The CDR3 is made up of 15 amino acids. V gave up 3 bases and J gave up 0 bases, with 9 bases separating them. This CDR3 is CASSDGRSSYNEQFF. The CDR3 region has the DNA TGTGCCAGCAGTGACGGACGGTCCTCCTACAATGAGCAGTTCTTC.

This clone was counted a few times. The chain recombines TRBV9 with TRBJ2-3; no clear D gene. The germline gives CDR1 SGDLS, CDR2 YYNGEE. This CDR3 comprises 13 residues. Between the trimmed V and J ends, which lost 2 bases and 4 bases, there was a span of 8 bases. The chain's CDR3 is CASSVYFADTQYF. CDR3 bases: TGTGCCAGCAGCGTCTACTTCGCAGATACGCAGTATTTT.

V usage is TRBV6-6 and J usage is TRBJ1-1; D ambiguous. The CDR3 runs 11 residues. Trimming took off 8 bases at V and 0 bases at J, with 4 bases between the two ends. Per germline, CDR1 MNHNY and CDR2 SVGAGI (reference sequence). The CDR3 region is CASVLNTEAFF. CDR3 coding DNA: TGTGCCAGCGTTTTGAACACTGAAGCTTTCTTT.

The chain combines TRBV2 with TRBJ2-3; D is ambiguous. With 3 bases removed from V and 1 base from J, the gap between germline ends came to 11 bases. The germline gives CDR1 SNHLY, CDR2 FYNNEI. This CDR3 comprises 15 residues. The CDR3 DNA sequence: TGTGCCAGCAGTGACGGCAGCGCTGGCACAGATACGCAGTATTTT. Translated, it gives CASSDGSAGTDTQYF.

This chain links TRBV6-1 with TRBJ1-6, with D perhaps matching TRBD1 (5 bases). The germline V gene encodes CDR1 MNHNS and CDR2 SASEGT. Trimming stripped 6 bases from V and 3 bases from J, with 6 bases between. The CDR3 is 13 amino acids. The CDR3 sequence is CASRDNYNSPLHF. CDR3 DNA sequence: TGTGCCAGCAGGGACAACTATAATTCACCCCTCCACTTT.

This rearrangement joins TRBV9 to TRBJ2-1, with 8 positions matching TRBD2. V trimming: 0 bases; J trimming: 9 bases; junction bases outside the gene matches: 11. Germline lookup yields CDR1 SGDLS and CDR2 YYNGEE. There are 16 residues in the CDR3. The CDR3, as DNA: TGTGCCAGCAGCGTAGCCGGACGGGGGGGGCCGATTGAGCAGTTCTTC. Amino acid sequence: CASSVAGRGGPIEQFF.

The chain recombines TRBV19 with TRBJ1-2; TRBD1 might be the D (6 bases). Trimming took 1 base from V and 5 from J, leaving 11 bases between them. Looked up from germline, CDR1 is LNHDA and CDR2 is SQIVND (reference sequence). The CDR3 sequence is 14 residues long. CDR3 loop: CASSIGPGAYGYTF. The CDR3, as DNA: TGTGCCAGTAGTATAGGGCCAGGGGCATATGGCTACACCTTC.

The chain combines TRBV30 with TRBJ1-4; D gene uncertain. CDR1 is GTSNPN, CDR2 SVGIG, per germline (reference sequence). CDR3 length: 14 amino acids. Trimming took 0 bases from V and 5 from J, leaving 10 bases between them. The CDR3 DNA sequence: TGTGCCTGGAGTGTAGGCGGATTAAATGAAAAACTGTTTTTT. Encoded protein: CAWSVGGLNEKLFF.

This clone was observed a few times. The rearrangement uses TRBV11-1 and TRBJ2-2, with D perhaps matching TRBD1 (5 bases). V lost 5 bases to trimming and J lost 6 bases, with 10 bases between them. The CDR3 spans 13 residues. CDR1 SGHAT and CDR2 FQDESV come from the germline V gene (reference sequence). The CDR3: CASSRKGPGELFF. CDR3 coding DNA: TGTGCCAGCAGCCGTAAGGGGCCCGGGGAGCTGTTTTTT.

This clone was found once. The chain joins TRBV4-1 to TRBJ1-2; D is ambiguous. Looked up from germline, CDR1 is MGHRA and CDR2 is YSYEKL. V dropped 0 bases and J dropped 3 bases, with 8 bases sitting between them. This CDR3 is built from 14 residues. The CDR3 region is CASSQDQGDYGYTF. Written as DNA, the CDR3 is TGCGCCAGCAGCCAAGATCAAGGAGACTATGGCTACACCTTC.

CDR3 protein: CASRRDRLTYEQYF. CDR3 DNA sequence: TGTGCCAGCAGGCGGGACAGACTAACCTACGAGCAGTACTTC. The gene calls are TRBV6-5 and TRBJ2-7, with a weak D call TRBD1 (7 bases). Deletions cut 6 bases from V and 2 bases from J, with 14 bases between. The CDR3 covers 14 residues. The V gene's germline CDR1 is MNHEY and CDR2 SVGAGI.

The genes are TRBV5-1 and TRBJ1-2, with D possibly matching TRBD1 (5 bases). The CDR3 is made up of 14 amino acids. CDR1 is SGHRS, CDR2 YFSETQ, per germline. The V end was cut by 0 bases, the J end by 1 base, with 7 bases between. This CDR3 reads CASSLGRGNYGYTF. The CDR3 DNA follows: TGCGCCAGCAGCTTGGGGAGGGGTAACTATGGCTACACCTTC.